These T cell receptor beta chains were read from a single sample in a study of T cells in Graves' hyperthyroidism and ophthalmopathy. Via MiXCR, TCRdb re-called the multiplex PCR reads, giving one row per CDR3 protein. The sample shows about 530,000 distinct CDR3 sequences, about 15% of them seen only once. Sequencing used blood. The source of these receptors is a young woman with Graves' ophthalmopathy. Both conserved end residues are part of each CDR3. A D gene is named only where the DNA matches it firmly. The size entry is marked missing in some rows and otherwise reads once, few, many or a size class.

D gene,clone size,V gene,J gene,CDR3 protein,CDR3 DNA
.,few,TRBV29-1,TRBJ1-1,CSVGSTDTEAFF,TGCAGCGTTGGTTCCACAGACACTGAAGCTTTCTTT
.,many,TRBV28,TRBJ2-7,CASSFTPGLSSYEQYF,TGTGCCAGCAGTTTCACCCCGGGCCTTTCCTCCTACGAGCAGTACTTC
TRBD2,few,TRBV19,TRBJ2-1,CASSKVAGGMNEQFF,TGTGCCAGTAGTAAAGTAGCGGGGGGGATGAATGAGCAGTTCTTC
.,many,TRBV12-3/TRBV12-4,TRBJ1-1,CASSLGAKGRAFF,TGTGCCAGCAGTTTAGGTGCCAAGGGGCGAGCTTTCTTT
.,.,TRBV5-1,TRBJ2-2,CAISLDIEGGRTGELFF,TGCGCCATCAGCCTAGACATCGAGGGGGGCAGGACCGGGGAGCTGTTTTTT
.,.,TRBV9,TRBJ2-1,CASSVGPSDEQFF,TGTGCCAGCAGCGTAGGCCCCTCAGATGAGCAGTTCTTC
.,few,TRBV4-1,TRBJ2-5,CASSQDAAPRETQYF,TGCGCCAGCAGCCAAGATGCGGCCCCCAGGGAGACCCAGTACTTC
.,.,TRBV6-1,TRBJ1-2,CASSEGLGDNGYTF,TGTGCCAGCAGTGAAGGACTAGGGGATAATGGCTACACCTTC
.,.,TRBV7-6,TRBJ2-1,CASSENYGVNEQFF,TGTGCCAGCAGCGAAAATTATGGCGTGAATGAGCAGTTCTTC
.,many,TRBV30,TRBJ1-2,CAWSGPSYGYTF,TGTGCCTGGAGTGGACCTTCCTATGGCTACACCTTC
.,many,TRBV7-2,TRBJ1-4,CASSTQGLGEKLFF,TGTGCCAGCAGCACCCAGGGGTTAGGAGAAAAACTGTTTTTT
.,.,TRBV20-1,TRBJ2-2,CSAPGLLNTGELFF,TGCAGTGCTCCAGGGTTATTGAACACCGGGGAGCTGTTTTTT
.,few,TRBV7-2,TRBJ2-7,CASSRGDTVEQYF,TGTGCCAGCAGCCGAGGGGACACCGTAGAGCAGTACTTC
TRBD1,few,TRBV9,TRBJ1-6,CASSADRGDSPLHF,TGTGCCAGCAGCGCCGACAGGGGAGATTCACCCCTCCACTTT
.,few,TRBV6-1,TRBJ2-6,CASSVRDSGANVLTF,TGTGCCAGCAGTGTTAGGGACTCTGGGGCCAACGTCCTGACTTTC
.,many,TRBV7-9,TRBJ1-2,CASKPQAHKLANYGYTF,TGTGCCAGCAAACCCCAGGCCCATAAATTAGCTAACTATGGCTACACCTTC
.,many,TRBV6-2/TRBV6-3,TRBJ1-2,CASKKTGSYGYTF,TGTGCCAGCAAAAAGACAGGATCCTATGGCTACACCTTC
TRBD1,.,TRBV20-1,TRBJ1-6,CSARSDRGSPLHF,TGCAGTGCTAGGTCGGACAGGGGTTCACCCCTCCACTTT
TRBD1,many,TRBV7-8,TRBJ1-2,CASSTPTGDELNYGYTF,TGTGCCAGCAGCACTCCGACAGGGGACGAACTCAACTATGGCTACACCTTC
.,.,TRBV20-1,TRBJ1-2,CSARQDYGYTF,TGCAGTGCTAGGCAGGACTATGGCTACACCTTC
.,.,TRBV9,TRBJ1-1,CASSVEEYAEAFF,TGTGCCAGCAGCGTAGAAGAGTACGCTGAAGCTTTCTTT
.,many,TRBV12-3/TRBV12-4,TRBJ1-5,CASSSTWTLPQHF,TGTGCCAGCAGCTCCACCTGGACTCTGCCCCAGCATTTT
.,few,TRBV20-1,TRBJ1-1,CSAREGGQNTEAFF,TGCAGTGCTAGAGAGGGGGGTCAGAACACTGAAGCTTTCTTT
.,few,TRBV14,TRBJ2-7,CASSQGGVYEQYF,TGTGCCAGCAGCCAAGGTGGGGTCTACGAGCAGTACTTC
.,few,TRBV19,TRBJ2-5,CASSTRRDGQETQYF,TGTGCCAGTAGTACCCGCCGGGACGGTCAAGAGACCCAGTACTTC
.,many,TRBV28,TRBJ1-5,CASSLIRTGSLQPQHF,TGTGCCAGCAGTTTAATCAGAACGGGCTCCCTTCAGCCCCAGCATTTT
TRBD2,.,TRBV27,TRBJ2-7,CASSFGVAGAYEQYF,TGTGCCAGCAGTTTTGGGGTAGCGGGGGCATACGAGCAGTACTTC
TRBD1,.,TRBV3-1,TRBJ2-1,CASSQEWTGGFNEQFF,TGTGCCAGCAGCCAAGAATGGACAGGGGGCTTCAATGAGCAGTTCTTC
.,many,TRBV20-1,TRBJ1-5,CSARASTLAHQHF,TGCAGTGCTAGAGCTAGCACCTTGGCGCACCAGCATTTT
TRBD2,many,TRBV18,TRBJ2-1,CASSPRTSGSSNEQFF,TGTGCCAGCTCACCTCGGACTAGCGGGAGCTCAAATGAGCAGTTCTTC
.,.,TRBV11-2,TRBJ2-7,CASSLEHTSSEQYF,TGTGCCAGCAGCTTAGAGCATACTAGTAGCGAGCAGTACTTC
.,.,TRBV19,TRBJ1-5,CASSIGGSGLDQPQHF,TGTGCCAGTAGTATCGGCGGGTCGGGGTTGGATCAGCCCCAGCATTTT
.,many,TRBV27,TRBJ1-1,CASSRGPGPAFF,TGTGCCAGCAGCAGGGGCCCGGGACCAGCTTTCTTT
.,few,TRBV27,TRBJ2-7,CASSAGTSSYEQYF,TGTGCCAGCAGTGCCGGGACCAGCTCCTACGAGCAGTACTTC
.,.,TRBV20-1,TRBJ1-2,CSARQAARSRGYGYTF,TGCAGTGCTCGACAAGCGGCCCGGAGCCGGGGCTATGGCTACACCTTC
.,many,TRBV20-1,TRBJ2-4,CSARPPPYGAKNIQYF,TGCAGTGCTAGACCTCCGCCTTACGGGGCCAAAAACATTCAGTACTTC
TRBD2,.,TRBV20-1,TRBJ2-3,CSARDFLRLAGSADTQYF,TGCAGTGCTAGAGATTTTCTTCGACTAGCGGGGTCGGCAGATACGCAGTATTTT